This T cell receptor (beta chain) originates from a study of T cells after yellow fever vaccination. CDR1 and CDR2 from the germline V gene are SEHNR and FQNEAQ (reference sequence). V dropped 2 bases and J dropped 1 base, with 8 bases sitting between them. This CDR3 region has 14 residues. TCRdb processed the 5' RACE reads anew with MiXCR; each CDR3 protein has one entry. The sample includes some 390,000 distinct CDR3 sequences, about 17% of them seen just once. The source was PBMCs, collected before the yellow fever booster vaccination. The source is a man aged 18 to 35 who received the YFV17D yellow fever vaccine. The chain employs TRBV7-9 and TRBJ2-5; maybe TRBD2 (5 bases). The CDR3 coding sequence is TGTGCCAGCAGCTTAAGGAGGTCCCAAGAGACCCAGTACTTC. This encodes CASSLRRSQETQYF. Filled out from reference TRBV7-9 and TRBJ2-5, the complete variable domain reads DTGVSQNPRHKITKRGQNVTFRCDPISEHNRLYWYRQTLGQGPEFLTYFQNEAQLEKSRLLSDRFSAERPKGSFSTLEIQRTEQGDSAMYLCASSLRRSQETQYFGPGTRLLVL.